A selection of T cell receptor beta chains follows, all from one sample in a study of blood T cell repertoires in COVID-19. Only in-frame clones appear in the TCRdb table, and some are missing; sequencing was by immunoSEQ multiplex PCR. The table lists around 130,000 clones, around 80% of them singletons. The specimen sequenced was PBMCs or T cells enriched from blood (not recorded which). These receptor sequences come from a man aged 40-55 years with acute COVID-19. Both conserved end residues are part of each CDR3. The order of the fields is D gene, J gene, V gene, clone size, CDR3 protein, CDR3 DNA. The D gene is left open where the match is weak. Clone size appears in some rows only: once, few, many, or a class for an expanded clone.

.,TRBJ2-7,TRBV10-3,.,CATRLQGDGEQYF,TGTGCCACCCGGCTCCAGGGCGACGGCGAGCAGTACTTC
TRBD1,TRBJ1-1,TRBV5-1,.,CASSFIGGDAEAFF,TGCGCCAGCAGCTTCATAGGGGGCGACGCTGAAGCTTTCTTT
.,TRBJ1-6,TRBV7-9,.,CASSLADRSSPLHF,TGTGCCAGCAGCTTAGCGGACAGATCTTCACCCCTCCACTTT
.,TRBJ2-2,TRBV7-9,.,CASSLVATNTGELFF,TGTGCCAGCAGCTTAGTGGCCACCAACACCGGGGAGCTGTTTTTT
TRBD2,TRBJ2-5,TRBV9,.,CASSRGVQETQYF,TGTGCCAGCAGCCGGGGGGTCCAAGAGACCCAGTACTTC
TRBD1,TRBJ1-2,TRBV30,.,CAWRKKTGRNYGYTF,TGTGCCTGGAGAAAGAAGACAGGGCGCAACTATGGCTACACCTTC
.,TRBJ2-7,TRBV5-1,.,CASSLDADTLYEQYF,TGCGCCAGCAGCTTGGACGCGGACACACTCTACGAGCAGTACTTC
TRBD1,TRBJ1-2,TRBV28,.,CASFPRDSYGYTF,TGTGCCAGTTTCCCCAGGGACAGCTATGGCTACACCTTC
.,TRBJ2-5,TRBV3-1/TRBV3-2,once,CASSQGTGGETQYF,TGTGCCAGCAGCCAAGGGACGGGGGGCGAGACCCAGTACTTC
.,TRBJ1-6,TRBV19,.,CASSLEGRGSPLHF,TGTGCCAGTAGTTTGGAGGGACGGGGTTCACCCCTCCACTTT
.,TRBJ2-5,TRBV18,.,CASSPLAARETQYF,TGTGCCAGCTCACCCCTCGCGGCACGAGAGACCCAGTACTTC